The source of this T cell receptor (beta chain) is a study of CD8 T cells in Susac syndrome. Germline CDR1 and CDR2: SQVTM and ANQGSEA. Trimming pared 7 bases from V and 2 bases from J, leaving 11 bases between. The CDR3 is 12 residues long. cDNA came from around 0.5 to 1 ug RNA primed by random hexamers. TCRdb processed the immunoSEQ multiplex PCR reads anew with MiXCR; each CDR3 protein has one entry. The repertoire holds approximately 160,000 distinct CDR3 sequences, with approximately 94% as singletons. This clonotype was picked up a small number of times. The multiple sclerosis control group was made up of treatment-naive patients with stable or active relapsing-remitting disease.

This clonotype was sampled from a human donor with multiple sclerosis. The rearrangement links TRBV29-1 to TRBJ1-1, with D maybe TRBD1 (5 bases). Sequences were obtained from CD4+ T cells from PBMCs. This chain's CDR3 is CSGDSYNTEAFF. CDR3 DNA: TGCAGCGGTGACAGTTATAACACTGAAGCTTTCTTT.